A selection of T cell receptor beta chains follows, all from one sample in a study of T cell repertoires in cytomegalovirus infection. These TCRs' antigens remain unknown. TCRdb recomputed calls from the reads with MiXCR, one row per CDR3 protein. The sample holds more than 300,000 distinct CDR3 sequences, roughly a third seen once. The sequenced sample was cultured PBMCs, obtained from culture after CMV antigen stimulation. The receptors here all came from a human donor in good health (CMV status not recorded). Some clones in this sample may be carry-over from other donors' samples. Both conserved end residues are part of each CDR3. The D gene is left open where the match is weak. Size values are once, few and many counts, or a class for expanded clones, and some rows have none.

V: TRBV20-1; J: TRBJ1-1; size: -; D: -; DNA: TGCAGTGCTAGAATCCAGGGTCCCACTGAAGCTTTCTTT; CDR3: CSARIQGPTEAFF
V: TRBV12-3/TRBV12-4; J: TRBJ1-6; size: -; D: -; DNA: TGTGCCAGCAGTAGAGCTCAACCACCCCTCCACTTT; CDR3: CASSRAQPPLHF
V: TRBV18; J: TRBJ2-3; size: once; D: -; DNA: TGTGCCAGCTCACCAATTCTAGCAGATACGCAGTATTTT; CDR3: CASSPILADTQYF
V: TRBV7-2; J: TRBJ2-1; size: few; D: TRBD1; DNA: TGTGCCAGCAGCCTAACAGGGGGCCCCTACAATGAGCAGTTCTTC; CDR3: CASSLTGGPYNEQFF
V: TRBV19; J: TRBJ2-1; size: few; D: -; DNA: TGTGCCAGTAGTATAGGTCACGACCGACCGTACAATGAGCAGTTCTTC; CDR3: CASSIGHDRPYNEQFF
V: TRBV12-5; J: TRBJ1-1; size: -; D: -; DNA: TGTGCTAGTGCCATTAACGGTGGAACTGAAGCTTTCTTT; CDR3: CASAINGGTEAFF
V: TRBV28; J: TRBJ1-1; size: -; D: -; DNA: TGTGCCAGCAGTTTTCCGGCCCGGAACACTGAAGCTTTCTTT; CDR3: CASSFPARNTEAFF
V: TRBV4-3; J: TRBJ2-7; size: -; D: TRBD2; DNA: TGCGCCAGCAGCCAAACCGGGACTAGCGGGAGCGGGTACGAGCAGTACTTC; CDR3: CASSQTGTSGSGYEQYF
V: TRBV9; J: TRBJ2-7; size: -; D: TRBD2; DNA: TGTGCCAGCAGCGTATACGCGGGAGGAACCTACGAGCAGTACTTC; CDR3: CASSVYAGGTYEQYF
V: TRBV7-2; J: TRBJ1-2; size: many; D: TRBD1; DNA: TGTGCCAGCAGCTTAAATACAGGGGTGCCTGATGGCTACACCTTC; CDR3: CASSLNTGVPDGYTF
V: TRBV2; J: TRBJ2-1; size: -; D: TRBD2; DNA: TGTGCCAGCTATGGGGAGCGGGAGGGCTACTACAATGAGCAGTTCTTC; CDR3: CASYGEREGYYNEQFF
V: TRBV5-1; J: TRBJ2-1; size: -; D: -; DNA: TGCGCCAGCAGCTTGCTTGGACTCCCCAAGGCGGATGAGCAGTTCTTC; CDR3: CASSLLGLPKADEQFF
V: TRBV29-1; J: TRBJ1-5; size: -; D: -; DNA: TGCAGCGTCCAAGGAGGTATCAATCAGCCCCAGCATTTT; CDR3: CSVQGGINQPQHF
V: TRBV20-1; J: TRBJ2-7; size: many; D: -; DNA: TGCAGTGCTAAGGCCCCTTCCACCCCCCACTACGAGCAGTACTTC; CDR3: CSAKAPSTPHYEQYF
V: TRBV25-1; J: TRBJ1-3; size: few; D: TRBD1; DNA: TGTGCCAGCAGTGAAAAACAGGGGGCCCTTGGAAACACCATATATTTT; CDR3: CASSEKQGALGNTIYF
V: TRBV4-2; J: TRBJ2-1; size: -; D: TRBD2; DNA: TGTGCCAGCAGCCAAGCGGCCCGGGGACTAGCGGGACTAAGCTCCTACAATGAGCAGTTCTTC; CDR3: CASSQAARGLAGLSSYNEQFF
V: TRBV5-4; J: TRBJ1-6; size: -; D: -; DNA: TGTGCCAGCAGCTTAAGGGGCTATAGTTCACCCCTCCACTTT; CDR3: CASSLRGYSSPLHF
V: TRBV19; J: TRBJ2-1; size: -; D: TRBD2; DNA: TGTGCCTCCCAGCGGGATCTCTACAATGAGCAGTTCTTC; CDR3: CASQRDLYNEQFF
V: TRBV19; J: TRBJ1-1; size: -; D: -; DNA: TGTGCCACGAAGAGGGCAGCACCCGTGAACACTGAAGCTTTCTTT; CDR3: CATKRAAPVNTEAFF
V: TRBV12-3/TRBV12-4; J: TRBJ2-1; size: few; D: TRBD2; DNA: TGTGCCAGCAGTTCCGCTCTAGCGGGAGCTTACAATGAGCAGTTCTTC; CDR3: CASSSALAGAYNEQFF
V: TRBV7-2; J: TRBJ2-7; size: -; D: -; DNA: TGTGCCAGCAGCTCAGAAGGGGGAGGCGAGCAGTACTTC; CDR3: CASSSEGGGEQYF
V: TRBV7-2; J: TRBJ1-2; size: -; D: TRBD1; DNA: TGTGCCAGCAGCCCCACGACAGGGGGCTATGGCTACACCTTC; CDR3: CASSPTTGGYGYTF
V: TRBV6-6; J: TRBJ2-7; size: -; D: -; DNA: TGTGCCAGCAGTTATTCCCAGGGTTACGAGCAGTACTTC; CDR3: CASSYSQGYEQYF
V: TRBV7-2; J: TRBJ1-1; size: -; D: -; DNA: TGTGCCAGCAGCTTAGAACCGGGGTGGGTAGCTTTCTTT; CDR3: CASSLEPGWVAFF
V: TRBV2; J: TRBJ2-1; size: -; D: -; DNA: TGTGCCAGCAGTGAAGGGGACGGGGTCGAGGAGCAGTTCTTC; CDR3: CASSEGDGVEEQFF
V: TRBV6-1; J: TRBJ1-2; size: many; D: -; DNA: TGTGCCAGCAAAGTCCACATCAATAACTATGGCTACACCTTC; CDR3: CASKVHINNYGYTF
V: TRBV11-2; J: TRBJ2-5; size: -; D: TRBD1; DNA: TGTGCCAGCAGCTTTCGGACAGGGGGCCTCGAGACCCAGTACTTC; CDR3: CASSFRTGGLETQYF
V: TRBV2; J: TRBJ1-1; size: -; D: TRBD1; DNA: TGTGCCAGCTACTACGACAGGGCGGCTGAAGCTTTCTTT; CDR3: CASYYDRAAEAFF
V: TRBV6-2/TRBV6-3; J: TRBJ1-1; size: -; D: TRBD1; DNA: TGTGCCATTGGACAGGGAATGAACACTGAAGCTTTCTTT; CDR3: CAIGQGMNTEAFF
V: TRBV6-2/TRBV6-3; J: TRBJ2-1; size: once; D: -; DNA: TGTGCCAGCCGAATCTCCGTGAGCTCCTACAATGAGCAGTTCTTC; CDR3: CASRISVSSYNEQFF
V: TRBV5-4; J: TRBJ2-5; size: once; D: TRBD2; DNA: TGTGCCAGCAGAACCGGGACTAGCGGGACTCAGCAAGAGACCCAGTACTTC; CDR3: CASRTGTSGTQQETQYF
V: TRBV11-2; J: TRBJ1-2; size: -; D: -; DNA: TGTGCCAGCAGCTTAGACGGGATCGCGGGTATTAACTATGGCTACACCTTC; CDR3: CASSLDGIAGINYGYTF
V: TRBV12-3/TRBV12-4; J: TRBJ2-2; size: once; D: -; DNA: TGTGCCAGCAGTCCCCAGGGGCGAAACACCGGGGAGCTGTTTTTT; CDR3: CASSPQGRNTGELFF
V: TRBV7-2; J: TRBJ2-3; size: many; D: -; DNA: TGTGCCAGCAGCTTAGAGGGCCTAGCGTCAGATACGCAGTATTTT; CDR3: CASSLEGLASDTQYF
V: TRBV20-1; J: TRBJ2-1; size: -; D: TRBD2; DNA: TGCAGTGCTAAGACTAGCAGTTACTACAATGAGCAGTTCTTC; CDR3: CSAKTSSYYNEQFF
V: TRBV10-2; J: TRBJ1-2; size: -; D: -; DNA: TGCGCCAGCAGTGAAACGACGGACAGAGGCTACACCTTC; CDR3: CASSETTDRGYTF
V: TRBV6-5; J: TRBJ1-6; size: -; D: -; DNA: TGTGCCAGCACCGACGGGGGGGGCAGGGATTCACCCCCCCACTTT; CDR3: CASTDGGGRDSPPHF
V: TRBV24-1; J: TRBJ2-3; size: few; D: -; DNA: TGTGCCACCAGTGATGATGCCCCCCGGGACAAAAGCACAGATACGCAGTATTTT; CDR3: CATSDDAPRDKSTDTQYF
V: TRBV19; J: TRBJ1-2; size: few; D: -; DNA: TGTGCCAGTAGTATAGAACCAGGGGTCCACTATGGCTACACCTTC; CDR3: CASSIEPGVHYGYTF
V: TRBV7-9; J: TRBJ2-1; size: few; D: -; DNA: TGTGCCAGCAGCCCCCGGGCCGCCCACAATGAGCAGTTCTTC; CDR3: CASSPRAAHNEQFF
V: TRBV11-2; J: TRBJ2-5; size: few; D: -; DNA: TGTGCCAGCAGCCCCGTGACCGGGCGGGGAGAGACCCAGTACTTC; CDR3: CASSPVTGRGETQYF
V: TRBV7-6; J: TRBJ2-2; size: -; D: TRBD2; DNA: TGTGCCAGCAGCCCCCCCTCCGGGCGGGAGGACACCGGGGAGCTGTTTTTT; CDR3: CASSPPSGREDTGELFF
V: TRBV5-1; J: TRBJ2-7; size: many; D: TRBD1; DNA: TGCGCCAGCAGCTCACAGGGACAGGGAGGTGTCGAGCAGTACTTC; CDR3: CASSSQGQGGVEQYF
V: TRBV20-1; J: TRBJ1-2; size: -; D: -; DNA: TGCAGTGCTAGAGTGGGCCAGAACTATGGCTACACCTTC; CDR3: CSARVGQNYGYTF
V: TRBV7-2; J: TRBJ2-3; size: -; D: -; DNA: TGTGCCAGCACCCCTTATACCAACAGGGAGGTGACGCAGTATTTT; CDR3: CASTPYTNREVTQYF
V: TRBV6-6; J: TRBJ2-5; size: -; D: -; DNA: TGTGCCAGCAGTTACTCAGGGATCGTGGAGACCCAGTACTTC; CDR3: CASSYSGIVETQYF